One T cell receptor (beta chain) is described in this entry. These data originate in a study of OX40 agonist ivuxolimab in advanced cancers. Study at large: Patients received the agonistic anti-OX40 (CD134) antibody ivuxolimab. Enrollees could have had prior anti-PD-1, anti-PD-L1 or anti-CTLA-4 therapy, which more than 30% had received.

V shed 2 bases and J shed 4 bases, with 12 bases lying between them. The CDR3 has 14 residues. Germline loops: CDR1 KGHSH, CDR2 LQKENI. Only in-frame clones appear in the TCRdb table, and some are missing; sequencing was by immunoSEQ multiplex PCR. The table lists 99,000 or so clones, around 92% of them singletons, with around 0.25% in the top ten. This TCR was sampled from an adult with an advanced solid tumor such as melanoma, head and neck, liver or kidney cancer. This specimen consisted of CD4+ or CD8+ T cells sorted from blood, obtained in a trial of the OX40 agonist ivuxolimab. V and J are TRBV18 and TRBJ2-7; no clear D gene. The CDR3 region has the DNA TGTGCCAGCTCACCAGGACGCCTTACTTACGAGCAGTACTTC. It encodes CASSPGRLTYEQYF.